This TCR beta chain derives from a study of cytomegalovirus exposure and HLA in healthy donors. Study-level background: Earlier results showed approximately 110 million unique TCR beta sequences derived from roughly 180 million T cells.

Primers for the PCR totalled 60 Vbeta and 13 Jbeta. The method was immunoSEQ multiplex PCR; TCRdb's version includes in-frame clones alone and lacks a portion of them. The sample shows about 150,000 clones, 82% of them seen only once. The junction had 5 bases not matched to a gene; V was cut back by 2 bases and J by 0 bases. The CDR3 covers 17 residues. The germline V gene encodes CDR1 SNHLY and CDR2 FYNNEI. On this clone: Its antigen is unidentified.

General study results and limits: In a later analysis, DRB1 alleles had the most associated TCRs; HLA-C alleles the fewest. Diagnosis of cytomegalovirus status made by the classifier reportedly showed high specificity and sensitivity.

Regarding donors, all were healthy bone marrow donors. Sequencing was performed on PBMCs. The chain employs TRBV2 and TRBJ2-2; TRBD2 matches at 8 bases. The clonotype was recovered from a woman aged 50 to 65 in good health and CMV-seropositive. The CDR3 loop is CASSERRGAANTGELFF. The CDR3 DNA reads as TGTGCCAGCAGTGAACGGCGGGGGGCCGCGAACACCGGGGAGCTGTTTTTT. The variable domain in full, completed from reference TRBV2 and TRBJ2-2, reads EPEVTQTPSHQVTQMGQEVILRCVPISNHLYFYWYRQILGQKVEFLVSFYNNEISEKSEIFDDQFSVERPDGSNFTLKIRSTKLEDSAMYFCASSERRGAANTGELFFGEGSRLTVL.